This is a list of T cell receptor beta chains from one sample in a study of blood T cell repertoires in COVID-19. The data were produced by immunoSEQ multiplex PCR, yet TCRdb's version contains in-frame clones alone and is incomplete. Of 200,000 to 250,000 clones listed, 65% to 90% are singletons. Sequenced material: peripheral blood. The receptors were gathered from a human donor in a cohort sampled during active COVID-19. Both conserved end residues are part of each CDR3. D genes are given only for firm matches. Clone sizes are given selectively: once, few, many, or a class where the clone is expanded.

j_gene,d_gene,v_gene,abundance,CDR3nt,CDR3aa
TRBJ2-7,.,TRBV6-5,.,TGTGCCAGCAGTTACTCGGGACTGTATCCCTACGAGCAGTACTTC,CASSYSGLYPYEQYF
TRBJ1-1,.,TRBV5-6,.,TGTGCCAGCAGCTTGACAGGTGAAGCTTTCTTT,CASSLTGEAFF
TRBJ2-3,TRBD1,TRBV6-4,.,TGTGCCAGCAGCCAATACAGGGGTGATTCAGATACGCAGTATTTT,CASSQYRGDSDTQYF
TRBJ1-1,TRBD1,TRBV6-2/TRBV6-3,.,TGTGCCAGCAGTCGAAACAGGGGTCGGGTGAACACTGAAGCTTTCTTT,CASSRNRGRVNTEAFF
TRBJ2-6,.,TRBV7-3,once,TGTGCCAGCAGCTTAACTTTTCACAACTCTGGGGCCAACGTCCTGACTTTC,CASSLTFHNSGANVLTF
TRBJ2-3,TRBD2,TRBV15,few,TGTGCCACCAGCAGAGATGAGGGACGGGAGGGCACGGATACGCAGTATTTT,CATSRDEGREGTDTQYF
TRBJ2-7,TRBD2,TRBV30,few,TGTGCCTGGGGGGGACTAGCGATTTACGAGCAGTACTTC,CAWGGLAIYEQYF
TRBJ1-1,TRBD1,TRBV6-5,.,TGTGCCAGCAGTTACTCAGGGACAGGGGGGTCTGAAGCTTTCTTT,CASSYSGTGGSEAFF
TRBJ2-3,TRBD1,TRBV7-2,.,TGTGCCAGCAGCTTAGAAGGGACAGGGGGAGATACGCAGTATTTT,CASSLEGTGGDTQYF
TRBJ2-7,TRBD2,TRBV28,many,TGTGCCAGCAGCCTAGCGGGAGGAATTGTCTACGAGCAGTACTTC,CASSLAGGIVYEQYF
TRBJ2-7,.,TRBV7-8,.,TGTGCCAGCAGCGAGCGGGTCGGGACGGGGAAATACGAGCAGTACTTC,CASSERVGTGKYEQYF
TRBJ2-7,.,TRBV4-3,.,TGCGCCAGCAGCCAAGATCTGGGGGGTCAGGGAGGCTTTAGCGAGCAGTACTTC,CASSQDLGGQGGFSEQYF
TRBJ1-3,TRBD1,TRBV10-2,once,TGCGCCAGCAGAGAAGGACAGGGAACTACTGGAAACACCATATATTTT,CASREGQGTTGNTIYF
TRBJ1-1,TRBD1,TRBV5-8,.,TGTGCCAGCAGCCGGGGACAGGGGCGAATCGGGTTCACTGAAGCTTTCTTT,CASSRGQGRIGFTEAFF
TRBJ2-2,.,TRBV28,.,TGTGCCAGCAGTTGGCAGGGTAACACCGGGGAGCTGTTTTTT,CASSWQGNTGELFF
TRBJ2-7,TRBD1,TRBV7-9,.,TGTGCCAGCAGCCCACGGGACAGCTCCTACGAGCAGTACTTC,CASSPRDSSYEQYF
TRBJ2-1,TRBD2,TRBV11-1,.,TGTGCCAGCAGCCAGACTAGCGGAAACTACAATGAGCAGTTCTTC,CASSQTSGNYNEQFF
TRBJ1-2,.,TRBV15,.,TGTGCCACCAGTGGGGGGGCTGCCATCCAGGGCTCTGGCTACACCTTC,CATSGGAAIQGSGYTF
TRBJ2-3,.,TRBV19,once,TGTGCCAGTAGAACGACAGCCCCCAATCTAGATACGCAGTATTTT,CASRTTAPNLDTQYF
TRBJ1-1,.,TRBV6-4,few,TGTGCCATAAAGGACATGATTACTGAAGCTTTCTTT,CAIKDMITEAFF
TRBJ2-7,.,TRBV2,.,TGTGCCAGCAGTGAAGGGCAGGGTTTGTCCCTGAGCCACGAGCAGTACTTC,CASSEGQGLSLSHEQYF
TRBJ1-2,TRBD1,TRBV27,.,TGTGCCAGCAGTTTGCGACAGGGGGCTAGCTATGGCTACACCTTC,CASSLRQGASYGYTF
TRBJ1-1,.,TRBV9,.,TGTGCCAGCAGTGCCCTCCGGGAAACTGAAGCTTTCTTT,CASSALRETEAFF
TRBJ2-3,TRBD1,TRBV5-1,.,TGCGCCAGCAGCCCGTCGGGACAGGGTGGAGATACGCAGTATTTT,CASSPSGQGGDTQYF
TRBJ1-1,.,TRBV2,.,TGTGCCAGCAGTGAACAGGGGATTGATCTGGGCACTGAAGCTTTCTTT,CASSEQGIDLGTEAFF